This T cell receptor beta chain was captured in a study of blood T cell repertoires in COVID-19. Participants' own reports of clinical history determined their cohort assignment. Germline V CDR1 and CDR2: LGHDT, YNNKEL (reference sequence). This CDR3 spans 16 amino acids. Trimming left V 1 base short and J 8 bases short, with 20 bases between. Assay used: immunoSEQ multiplex PCR; TCRdb lists only in-frame clones, some missing. The table records over 200,000 clones, 70% to 90% of them present only once. The receptor's source is a man aged 25-45 years who had recovered from COVID-19. The chain couples TRBV3-1 (or the pseudogene TRBV3-2) to TRBJ1-2; D not resolved. Sequences were obtained from PBMCs or T cells enriched from blood (not recorded which). The CDR3 is CASSQGFPSRAGGYTF. CDR3 coding DNA: TGTGCCAGCAGCCAAGGCTTTCCCTCGAGGGCTGGCGGCTACACCTTC.